This is a list of T cell receptor beta chains from one sample in a study of control samples from healthy donors and cancer patients. This table comes from immunoSEQ multiplex PCR, and its TCRdb copy is limited to in-frame clones, with some not included. The table records 130,000 to 150,000 clones, roughly 93% of them present only once. What was sequenced was blood. The receptors were gathered from a young man in good health. Both conserved end residues are part of each CDR3. The D gene is left open where the match is weak. Size values are once, few and many counts, or a class for expanded clones, and some rows have none.

v_call: TRBV28; j_call: TRBJ1-1; cdr3_length: 12; d_call: -; clone_size: -; cdr3_nt: TGTGCCAGCAGTGAGGTGAACACTGAAGCTTTCTTT; cdr3_aa: CASSEVNTEAFF
v_call: TRBV30; j_call: TRBJ1-4; cdr3_length: 15; d_call: TRBD1; clone_size: -; cdr3_nt: TGTGCCTGGTCACGGGACAGGGTACCTAATGAAAAACTGTTTTTT; cdr3_aa: CAWSRDRVPNEKLFF
v_call: TRBV7-9; j_call: TRBJ1-2; cdr3_length: 13; d_call: TRBD1; clone_size: -; cdr3_nt: TGTGCCAGCAGCCCAGGACAGGACTATGGCTACACCTTC; cdr3_aa: CASSPGQDYGYTF
v_call: TRBV13; j_call: TRBJ1-2; cdr3_length: 14; d_call: -; clone_size: -; cdr3_nt: TGTGCCAGCAGCCGTCCTACTGACGGCTATGGCTACACCTTC; cdr3_aa: CASSRPTDGYGYTF
v_call: TRBV2; j_call: TRBJ1-5; cdr3_length: 15; d_call: -; clone_size: -; cdr3_nt: TGTGCCAGCAGTGAGTGGCGAGGGGGCAATCAGCCCCAGCATTTT; cdr3_aa: CASSEWRGGNQPQHF
v_call: TRBV4-1; j_call: TRBJ1-2; cdr3_length: 22; d_call: -; clone_size: -; cdr3_nt: TGCGCCAGCAGCCAAGAAACCCTTGTTATGGGGGGCACGGGATGGGATAACTATGGCTACACCTTC; cdr3_aa: CASSQETLVMGGTGWDNYGYTF
v_call: TRBV2; j_call: TRBJ1-1; cdr3_length: 14; d_call: TRBD1; clone_size: -; cdr3_nt: TGTGCCAGCAGCGGACAGGCGCGGGACACTGAAGCTTTCTTT; cdr3_aa: CASSGQARDTEAFF
v_call: TRBV11-2; j_call: TRBJ2-1; cdr3_length: 16; d_call: -; clone_size: -; cdr3_nt: TGTGCCAGCAGCTCCGGATATCAAGGGCCGTACTATGAGCAGTTCTTC; cdr3_aa: CASSSGYQGPYYEQFF
v_call: TRBV28; j_call: TRBJ2-7; cdr3_length: 11; d_call: -; clone_size: -; cdr3_nt: TGTGCCAGCAGTCGACCCTACGAGCAGTACTTC; cdr3_aa: CASSRPYEQYF
v_call: TRBV3-1/TRBV3-2; j_call: TRBJ1-2; cdr3_length: 17; d_call: TRBD1; clone_size: -; cdr3_nt: TGTGCCAGCAGCCAAGATAGGCGGACAGGGGGCGCAGATGGCTACACCTTC; cdr3_aa: CASSQDRRTGGADGYTF
v_call: TRBV29-1; j_call: TRBJ2-5; cdr3_length: 14; d_call: TRBD1; clone_size: once; cdr3_nt: TGCAGCGCTGGGACAGTAATCCCCCAAGAGACCCAGTACTTC; cdr3_aa: CSAGTVIPQETQYF
v_call: TRBV25-1; j_call: TRBJ1-5; cdr3_length: 14; d_call: -; clone_size: -; cdr3_nt: TGTGCCAGCAGTGGCCAGGATAGCAATCAGCCCCAGCATTTT; cdr3_aa: CASSGQDSNQPQHF
v_call: TRBV10-3; j_call: TRBJ2-3; cdr3_length: 11; d_call: -; clone_size: -; cdr3_nt: TGTGCCACCCTGGCGGGGGATACGCAGTATTTT; cdr3_aa: CATLAGDTQYF
v_call: TRBV9; j_call: TRBJ1-3; cdr3_length: 14; d_call: TRBD1; clone_size: -; cdr3_nt: TGTGCCAGCAAGCCCGAGACAGGGAGGAACACCATATATTTT; cdr3_aa: CASKPETGRNTIYF
v_call: TRBV7-3; j_call: TRBJ2-1; cdr3_length: 16; d_call: TRBD2; clone_size: once; cdr3_nt: TGTGCCAGCAGCCGGGCCGGACTAGCCTCCTACAATGAGCAGTTCTTC; cdr3_aa: CASSRAGLASYNEQFF
v_call: TRBV7-9; j_call: TRBJ1-1; cdr3_length: 15; d_call: -; clone_size: -; cdr3_nt: TGTGCCAGCAGCCCAAGCGCTATCGGGGGCACTGAAGCTTTCTTT; cdr3_aa: CASSPSAIGGTEAFF
v_call: TRBV6-6; j_call: TRBJ2-2; cdr3_length: 14; d_call: -; clone_size: -; cdr3_nt: TGTGCCAGCAGGCCGACTATGAACACCGGGGAGCTGTTTTTT; cdr3_aa: CASRPTMNTGELFF
v_call: TRBV4-1; j_call: TRBJ2-7; cdr3_length: 15; d_call: TRBD2; clone_size: -; cdr3_nt: TGCGCCAGCGGAAGTAGCGGGTTACGCTCCTACGAGCAGTACTTC; cdr3_aa: CASGSSGLRSYEQYF
v_call: TRBV19; j_call: TRBJ2-1; cdr3_length: 14; d_call: TRBD2; clone_size: -; cdr3_nt: TGTGCCAGTAAACGTAGCGGGCTTTACAATGAGCAGTTCTTC; cdr3_aa: CASKRSGLYNEQFF
v_call: TRBV7-8; j_call: TRBJ1-2; cdr3_length: 12; d_call: -; clone_size: once; cdr3_nt: TGTGCCAGCAGCCTACTAACTGGTGGCTACACCTTC; cdr3_aa: CASSLLTGGYTF
v_call: TRBV15; j_call: TRBJ1-3; cdr3_length: 15; d_call: -; clone_size: -; cdr3_nt: TGTGCCACCAGCAGAGAGAGGGGCTCTGGAAACACCATATATTTT; cdr3_aa: CATSRERGSGNTIYF
v_call: TRBV30; j_call: TRBJ1-3; cdr3_length: 14; d_call: -; clone_size: -; cdr3_nt: TGTGCCTGTACACTAGGGCTCTCTGGAAACACCATATATTTT; cdr3_aa: CACTLGLSGNTIYF
v_call: TRBV5-6; j_call: TRBJ1-2; cdr3_length: 16; d_call: TRBD1; clone_size: -; cdr3_nt: TGTGCCAGCAGCTCGGGACAGGGATGGCGCTCCTATGGCTACACCTTC; cdr3_aa: CASSSGQGWRSYGYTF
v_call: TRBV27; j_call: TRBJ1-1; cdr3_length: 14; d_call: -; clone_size: -; cdr3_nt: TGTGCCAGCAGTTTAATTCCGGGGAACACTGAAGCTTTCTTT; cdr3_aa: CASSLIPGNTEAFF
v_call: TRBV6-5; j_call: TRBJ2-7; cdr3_length: 14; d_call: -; clone_size: -; cdr3_nt: TGTGCCAGCAGACTCGGGACACGTCCCTACGAGCAGTACTTC; cdr3_aa: CASRLGTRPYEQYF
v_call: TRBV9; j_call: TRBJ2-1; cdr3_length: 13; d_call: -; clone_size: -; cdr3_nt: TGTGCCAGCAGCGGATCCTCCTACAATGAGCAGTTCTTC; cdr3_aa: CASSGSSYNEQFF
v_call: TRBV19; j_call: TRBJ2-1; cdr3_length: 13; d_call: -; clone_size: -; cdr3_nt: TGTGCCAGTAGCGCGACAGGCTACAATGAGCAGTTCTTC; cdr3_aa: CASSATGYNEQFF
v_call: TRBV28; j_call: TRBJ1-2; cdr3_length: 15; d_call: -; clone_size: -; cdr3_nt: TGTGCCAGGAAGGACCCGGGGACGGCGAACTATGGCTACACCTTC; cdr3_aa: CARKDPGTANYGYTF
v_call: TRBV14; j_call: TRBJ2-7; cdr3_length: 17; d_call: TRBD1; clone_size: -; cdr3_nt: TGTGCCAGCAGCCAATTATACGGGACAGGTGCCTCCTACGAGCAGTACTTC; cdr3_aa: CASSQLYGTGASYEQYF
v_call: TRBV15; j_call: TRBJ1-5; cdr3_length: 15; d_call: -; clone_size: -; cdr3_nt: TGTGCCACCAGCGACAGATATTATAGCAATCAGCCCCAGCATTTT; cdr3_aa: CATSDRYYSNQPQHF
v_call: TRBV5-1; j_call: TRBJ2-3; cdr3_length: 16; d_call: TRBD1; clone_size: once; cdr3_nt: TGCGCCAGCAGCTTGGTGGGACAGGGAATAGTAGATACGCAGTATTTT; cdr3_aa: CASSLVGQGIVDTQYF
v_call: TRBV18; j_call: TRBJ1-4; cdr3_length: 15; d_call: -; clone_size: -; cdr3_nt: TGTGCCAGCTCACCCCGACAGGCAACTAATGAAAAACTGTTTTTT; cdr3_aa: CASSPRQATNEKLFF
v_call: TRBV7-2; j_call: TRBJ2-1; cdr3_length: 15; d_call: -; clone_size: once; cdr3_nt: TGTGCCAGCAGCTTGGGCAGCGGCCGGCACAATGAGCAGTTCTTC; cdr3_aa: CASSLGSGRHNEQFF
v_call: TRBV24-1; j_call: TRBJ2-1; cdr3_length: 14; d_call: TRBD2; clone_size: -; cdr3_nt: TGTGCCACCAGTGGGGCGGGAGCCTACAATGAGCAGTTCTTC; cdr3_aa: CATSGAGAYNEQFF
v_call: TRBV13; j_call: TRBJ2-7; cdr3_length: 15; d_call: -; clone_size: -; cdr3_nt: TGTGCCAGCAGCTTGGGTAGCGGAAGCTCCTACGAGCAGTACTTC; cdr3_aa: CASSLGSGSSYEQYF
v_call: TRBV7-9; j_call: TRBJ2-5; cdr3_length: 15; d_call: -; clone_size: -; cdr3_nt: TGTGCCAGCAACCTCCTCTACACGAAGGGGGAGACCCAGTACTTC; cdr3_aa: CASNLLYTKGETQYF
v_call: TRBV5-5; j_call: TRBJ2-3; cdr3_length: 13; d_call: -; clone_size: -; cdr3_nt: TGTGCCAGCAGCTTCAGGGGACCGGGTACGCAGTATTTT; cdr3_aa: CASSFRGPGTQYF
v_call: TRBV5-4; j_call: TRBJ1-2; cdr3_length: 12; d_call: -; clone_size: -; cdr3_nt: TGTGCCAGCAGCGATCGGGAACGTGGCTACACCTTC; cdr3_aa: CASSDRERGYTF
v_call: TRBV24-1; j_call: TRBJ1-1; cdr3_length: 15; d_call: TRBD1; clone_size: -; cdr3_nt: TGTGCCACCAGTGATTCCGGACAGGGAGGGGCTGAAGCTTTCTTT; cdr3_aa: CATSDSGQGGAEAFF
v_call: TRBV28; j_call: TRBJ1-1; cdr3_length: 15; d_call: -; clone_size: -; cdr3_nt: TGTGCCAGCAGTACCCCGTCCGGGTCCCCGACTGAAGCTTTCTTT; cdr3_aa: CASSTPSGSPTEAFF
v_call: TRBV11-2; j_call: TRBJ1-3; cdr3_length: 16; d_call: -; clone_size: -; cdr3_nt: TGTGCCAGCAGCTCCCACTCTGATCTCGACCGAAACACCATATATTTT; cdr3_aa: CASSSHSDLDRNTIYF
v_call: TRBV14; j_call: TRBJ1-1; cdr3_length: 15; d_call: TRBD1; clone_size: once; cdr3_nt: TGTGCCAGCAGCCAACGGGGACAGGGGTACACTGAAGCTTTCTTT; cdr3_aa: CASSQRGQGYTEAFF
v_call: TRBV5-4; j_call: TRBJ1-1; cdr3_length: 13; d_call: -; clone_size: once; cdr3_nt: TGTGCCAGCAGCTTATCTAGGAGCGCTGAAGCTTTCTTT; cdr3_aa: CASSLSRSAEAFF
v_call: TRBV3-1/TRBV3-2; j_call: TRBJ2-5; cdr3_length: 13; d_call: -; clone_size: -; cdr3_nt: TGTGCCAGCAGCCAAGATCTAATGGAGACCCAGTACTTC; cdr3_aa: CASSQDLMETQYF
v_call: TRBV18; j_call: TRBJ2-2; cdr3_length: 16; d_call: TRBD1; clone_size: -; cdr3_nt: TGTGCCAGCTCACTACAGGGGTCCGGCGCCACCGGGGAGCTGTTTTTT; cdr3_aa: CASSLQGSGATGELFF
v_call: TRBV7-8; j_call: TRBJ1-2; cdr3_length: 16; d_call: -; clone_size: once; cdr3_nt: TGTGCCAGCAGCTTAGCAGGGCAGGGAGGGAACTATGGCTACACCTTC; cdr3_aa: CASSLAGQGGNYGYTF
v_call: TRBV11-3; j_call: TRBJ2-2; cdr3_length: 15; d_call: -; clone_size: -; cdr3_nt: TGTGCCAGCAGCTTAGAAGGAGGGTTAGCCGGGGAGCTGTTTTTT; cdr3_aa: CASSLEGGLAGELFF
v_call: TRBV6-5; j_call: TRBJ1-5; cdr3_length: 13; d_call: -; clone_size: -; cdr3_nt: TGTGCCAGCAGTTACCAACCCGCGGGGCCCCAGCATTTT; cdr3_aa: CASSYQPAGPQHF
v_call: TRBV6-1; j_call: TRBJ1-5; cdr3_length: 17; d_call: -; clone_size: -; cdr3_nt: TGTGCCAGCAGTGAAGCGCTCGGGCGATGGGACAATCAGCCCCAGCATTTT; cdr3_aa: CASSEALGRWDNQPQHF
v_call: TRBV20-1; j_call: TRBJ2-1; cdr3_length: 11; d_call: -; clone_size: once; cdr3_nt: TGCAGTGCTCGGGGATACAGTGAGCAGTTCTTC; cdr3_aa: CSARGYSEQFF
v_call: TRBV13; j_call: TRBJ1-2; cdr3_length: 17; d_call: TRBD1; clone_size: -; cdr3_nt: TGTGCCAGCAGCTTATTACAGGGGGGGACTGCTAACTATGGCTACACCTTC; cdr3_aa: CASSLLQGGTANYGYTF
v_call: TRBV3-1/TRBV3-2; j_call: TRBJ2-1; cdr3_length: 17; d_call: TRBD2; clone_size: once; cdr3_nt: TGTGCCAGCAGCCCGACTGGGAGGGGTAGCGGGGGCCTTTCCGAGTTCTTC; cdr3_aa: CASSPTGRGSGGLSEFF
v_call: TRBV5-1; j_call: TRBJ1-1; cdr3_length: 11; d_call: -; clone_size: -; cdr3_nt: TGCGCCAGCAGCTTGGGGACTGAAGCTTTCTTT; cdr3_aa: CASSLGTEAFF
v_call: TRBV14; j_call: TRBJ2-1; cdr3_length: 15; d_call: TRBD2; clone_size: -; cdr3_nt: TGTGCCAGCAGCCCTACGACTAGCGGCTACAATGAGCAGTTCTTC; cdr3_aa: CASSPTTSGYNEQFF
v_call: TRBV30; j_call: TRBJ1-1; cdr3_length: 13; d_call: -; clone_size: -; cdr3_nt: TGTGCCTGGAGTGAACAGGCGAACACTGAAGCTTTCTTT; cdr3_aa: CAWSEQANTEAFF